This TCR beta chain was profiled in a study of T cell clusters in autoimmune cytopenias. Its frequency marks this clonotype as medium-sized. About 37,500 genome equivalents of blood DNA were amplified for TRB. Germline V gene data show CDR1 as SGHRS and CDR2 as YFSETQ. CDR3 size: 16 residues. TRB was amplified by touch-down multiplex PCR, primer pools A and B combined. TCRdb re-called the multiplex PCR reads, yielding one record per CDR3 amino acid sequence without DNA. The sample has several thousand distinct CDR3 sequences. Sequenced material: peripheral blood. The rearrangement links TRBV5-1 to TRBJ2-3; TCRdb outputs TRBD2, but without DNA this stays unchecked. The source is a human donor with an autoimmune cytopenia or autoimmune hepatitis (not recorded which). The CDR3 sequence: CASGGGGPTSTDTQYF.